One sample yielded the 10 T cell receptor beta chains listed below, sequenced in a study of T cell responses to AZD1222 COVID-19 vaccine. Profiled with immunoSEQ multiplex PCR; TCRdb holds only in-frame clones, not every one. Among more than 150,000 clones listed, roughly nine tenths were seen once. The sample consisted of peripheral blood, taken after recovery from COVID-19. These receptors were taken from an adult who had recovered from COVID-19.

This chain connects TRBV29-1 to TRBJ2-7; D unclear. The V gene lost 2 bases and the J gene lost 1 base, with 9 bases spanning the gap. The germline gives CDR1 SQVTM, CDR2 ANQGSEA. There are 13 residues in the CDR3. The CDR3 loop is CSVEMGWSYEQYF. The CDR3, as DNA: TGCAGCGTTGAAATGGGGTGGTCCTACGAGCAGTACTTC.

This sequence joins TRBV10-3 and TRBJ2-3; D may correspond to TRBD1 or TRBD2 (5 bases each). Germline V CDR1 and CDR2: ENHRY, SYGVKD. The CDR3 has 14 residues. Trimming left V 0 bases short and J 1 base short, with 5 bases between. CDR3 protein: CAISESGGTDTQYF. The CDR3 coding sequence is TGTGCCATCAGTGAGTCGGGGGGCACAGATACGCAGTATTTT.

CDR3 amino acids: CASSPGRSSGNTIYF. The CDR3 nucleotides are TGTGCCAGCAGTCCAGGACGGAGCTCTGGAAACACCATATATTTT. The rearrangement uses TRBV28 and TRBJ1-3; no firm D call. V was cut by 5 bases and J by 0 bases, with 11 bases left in between. Germline V lookup: CDR1 MDHEN, CDR2 SYDVKM. This CDR3 is built from 15 residues.

The chain has TRBV12-3 or TRBV12-4 and TRBJ1-1; D unresolved. V was pared by 6 bases and J by 4 bases, with 12 bases between. This CDR3 contains 13 residues. The CDR3 coding sequence is TGTGCCAGCAGCTTTCAGGAGTTCACTGAAGCTTTCTTT. It yields the protein CASSFQEFTEAFF.

The gene calls are TRBV13 and TRBJ2-3, with 11 bases lining up with TRBD2. The V and J ends lost 5 bases and 3 bases, in that order; junction bases with no gene match: 7. CDR1 PRHDT and CDR2 FYEKMQ come from the germline V gene (reference sequence). This CDR3 contains 16 residues. The CDR3 sequence: CASSRLTSGMTDTQYF. The CDR3 nucleotides read TGTGCCAGCAGCAGGCTGACTAGCGGGATGACAGATACGCAGTATTTT.

V is TRBV6-6 and J is TRBJ2-7; D is uncertain. Trimming stripped 0 bases from V and 7 bases from J, with 7 bases between. Germline V gene data show CDR1 as MNHNY and CDR2 as SVGAGI (reference sequence). The CDR3 sequence is 12 residues long. The DNA of the CDR3 is TGTGCCAGCAGTTACTCAGACGGGGAGCAGTACTTC. It codes for CASSYSDGEQYF.

In this sample, this clone turned up a few times. This sequence joins TRBV19 and TRBJ1-1; a weak D match, TRBD1 (5 bases). Trimming left V 4 bases short and J 4 bases short, with 10 bases between. CDR1 is LNHDA and CDR2 is SQIVND in the germline V gene (reference sequence). This CDR3 contains 13 residues. The CDR3: CASSTGRGTEAFF. In DNA, the CDR3 is TGTGCCAGTAGTACAGGGCGGGGCACTGAAGCTTTCTTT. The variable domain in full, with the rest retrieved from reference TRBV19 and TRBJ1-1, is DGGITQSPKYLFRKEGQNVTLSCEQNLNHDAMYWYRQDPGQGLRLIYYSQIVNDFQKGDIAEGYSVSREKKESFPLTVTSAQKNPTAFYLCASSTGRGTEAFFGQGTRLTVV.

V is TRBV5-4 and J is TRBJ1-2; 11 bases map to TRBD1. V dropped 0 bases and J dropped 3; count of bases not matched to a gene: 7. CDR3 length: 17 amino acids. In germline, CDR1 is SGHNT, CDR2 YYREEE (reference sequence). The DNA for the CDR3 is TGTGCCAGCAGCTTGGTAATTCGGACAGGGGGCGACTATGGCTACACCTTC. It yields the protein CASSLVIRTGGDYGYTF.

V gene TRBV5-1 combines with J gene TRBJ2-5; 13 nucleotides line up with TRBD2. J gave up 2 bases and V 4 bases, and 2 bases lay outside the gene matches. The germline V gene encodes CDR1 SGHRS and CDR2 YFSETQ. This CDR3 has 15 amino acids. As DNA, the CDR3 is TGCGCCAGCAGCCTGACTAGCGGGGGGCAAGAGACCCAGTACTTC. The encoded protein is CASSLTSGGQETQYF.

The rearrangement joins TRBV19 to TRBJ2-3, with 7 bases that match TRBD2. J was trimmed by 0 bases and V by 10 bases; bases with no gene match: 13. This CDR3 region has 16 residues. Germline V lookup: CDR1 LNHDA, CDR2 SQIVND (reference sequence). CDR3 loop: CATTTTGGGSTDTQYF. As DNA, the CDR3 is TGTGCCACCACGACCACCGGCGGGGGAAGCACAGATACGCAGTATTTT. Combining the CDR3 with reference TRBV19 and TRBJ2-3 gives the whole variable domain DGGITQSPKYLFRKEGQNVTLSCEQNLNHDAMYWYRQDPGQGLRLIYYSQIVNDFQKGDIAEGYSVSREKKESFPLTVTSAQKNPTAFYLCATTTTGGGSTDTQYFGPGTRLTVL.